The 26 T cell receptor beta chains below were found in one sample sequenced in a study of blood T cells in healthy people across ages. For the second PCR, which ran for about 7 to 12 cycles, a sample-barcoded 5' primer and a J-beta primer mix were used. MiXCR, applied by TCRdb to the 5' RACE reads, yields one record per CDR3 protein. The table shows around 800,000 distinct CDR3 sequences, with roughly 50% occurring only once. The sample comprised blood. Receptors originate from an elderly man in good health.

The chain joins TRBV5-1 to TRBJ1-4; D remains ambiguous. Trimming removed 2 bases at V and 0 bases at J, with 5 bases between. CDR1 is SGHRS, CDR2 YFSETQ, per germline. The CDR3 has 14 residues. CDR3 in amino acids: CASSLGPTNEKLFF. DNA of the CDR3: TGCGCCAGCAGCTTAGGGCCAACTAATGAAAAACTGTTTTTT.

The count of this clonotype is one. The chain links TRBV20-1 to TRBJ2-5; tentative D call: TRBD2 (5 bases). Judging by the DNA end, TRBJ2-7 fits better; the J call may be wrong. The length of the CDR3 is 13 residues. Germline CDR1 reads DFQATT; CDR2 reads SNEGSKA (reference sequence). CDR3 bases: TGCAGTGCTAGAAGGAGGAGCAGGACCGAGCAGTACTTC. Its translation: CSARRRSRTEQYF.

J is TRBJ2-3 and V is TRBV7-2; TRBD2 might be the D (6 bases). Germline values: CDR1 SGHTA, CDR2 FQGNSA. V lost 3 bases and J lost 6, with 19 bases in between. The CDR3 sequence is 16 residues long. The CDR3 DNA reads as TGTGCCAGCAGCTTGGGGGGACCGGGGGTCGCCGATACGCAGTATTTT. Its protein product is CASSLGGPGVADTQYF.

This clonotype has just a few counts. The chain couples TRBV4-1 to TRBJ1-2, with 8 bases that match TRBD1. CDR3 length equals 15 residues. Germline values: CDR1 MGHRA, CDR2 YSYEKL. J lost 7 bases, V lost 0 bases, and 7 bases had no gene match. CDR3 amino acids: CASSQDRRTGSGYTF. In DNA, the CDR3 is TGCGCCAGCAGCCAAGATCGACGGACAGGGAGTGGCTACACCTTC.

The V gene is TRBV12-3 or TRBV12-4, the J gene TRBJ2-1; 7 bases line up with TRBD2. This CDR3 spans 17 amino acids. With V trimmed by 7 bases and J by 2 bases, 14 bases remained unmatched. The CDR3 region is CASTRFGGGSPYNEQFF. The CDR3 bases are TGTGCCAGCACCCGGTTTGGTGGCGGGAGCCCCTACAATGAGCAGTTCTTC.

This clonotype was counted at least ten times. This sequence joins TRBV20-1 and TRBJ2-3; 8 nucleotides line up with TRBD1. The germline V gene has CDR1 DFQATT and CDR2 SNEGSKA (reference sequence). The CDR3 extends over 13 amino acids. The junction had 6 bases not matched to a gene; V was cut back by 6 bases and J by 4 bases. CDR3 sequence: CSAPAGGSDTQYF. The CDR3 nucleotides are TGCAGTGCCCCGGCAGGGGGCTCAGATACGCAGTATTTT.

This clonotype was seen more than once but under ten times. The chain employs TRBV20-1 and TRBJ1-1, with 7 bases aligning to TRBD1. This CDR3 is 12 amino acids long. V was pared by 6 bases and J by 5 bases, with 6 bases of the junction left unmatched. The germline CDR1 and CDR2 sequences are DFQATT and SNEGSKA (reference sequence). The CDR3 nucleotides are TGCAGTGCACCGCCACAGGGGACTGAAGCTTTCTTT. Its protein is CSAPPQGTEAFF.

The V gene is TRBV20-1, the J gene TRBJ1-6; D might be TRBD1 (6 bases). V was shortened by 3 bases and J by 0 bases, with 12 bases between the two germline ends. The germline V gene has CDR1 DFQATT and CDR2 SNEGSKA (reference sequence). The CDR3 is made up of 16 amino acids. CDR3 in amino acids: CSARYRASSYNSPLHF. For the CDR3, the DNA is TGCAGTGCTAGGTACAGGGCCAGCTCCTATAATTCACCCCTCCACTTT.

In the case of this clonotype: One end of the junction varies from germline; a read error may be responsible. The chain is built from TRBV5-4 and TRBJ1-2; 9 bases agree with TRBD1. CDR1 and CDR2 from the germline V gene are SGHNT and YYREEE (reference sequence). CDR3 length equals 14 residues. The DNA for the CDR3 is TGTGCCAGCAGCTTAACAGGGGGCGACTATGGCTGCACCTTC. This gives the protein CASSLTGGDYGCTF. The complete variable domain, with remaining parts taken from reference TRBV5-4 and TRBJ1-2, reads ETGVTQSPTHLIKTRGQQVTLRCSSQSGHNTVSWYQQALGQGPQFIFQYYREEENGRGNFPPRFSGLQFPNYSSELNVNALELDDSALYLCASSLTGGDYGCTFGSGTRLTVV.

The chain combines TRBV3-1 with TRBJ2-7; 12 bases fit TRBD2. Germline-derived CDR1 and CDR2 are LGHDT and YNNKEL (reference sequence). This CDR3 is 15 amino acids long. V shed 10 bases and J 2 bases; nucleotides not matched to a gene: 9. The CDR3 DNA reads TGTGCCAACAGGTTGGGACTAGCGGGCGCCTACGAGCAGTACTTC. Encoded protein: CANRLGLAGAYEQYF.

V and J are TRBV6-2 or TRBV6-3 and TRBJ2-3; D tentatively reads TRBD1 or TRBD2 (5 bases each). The V gene's germline CDR1 is MNHEY and CDR2 SVGEGT. V lost 6 bases, J lost 10 bases, and 23 bases lay in between. This CDR3 region has 15 residues. Written as DNA, the CDR3 is TGTGCCAGCAGGGTGCGGTCTGGGGCTGAGGGAGCGCAGTATTTT. Translating gives CASRVRSGAEGAQYF.

The sample holds one count of this clonotype. The rearrangement uses TRBV6-5 and TRBJ1-1; unclear D gene. Germline V gene data show CDR1 as MNHEY and CDR2 as SVGAGI. The CDR3 extends over 11 amino acids. Trimming took 5 bases from V and 11 from J, leaving 12 bases between them. The CDR3 DNA reads TGTGCCAGCAGTGGCGATTATAGGGCTTTCTTT. It encodes CASSGDYRAFF.

This clonotype was seen a few times. The chain couples TRBV12-3 or TRBV12-4 to TRBJ2-4; the D gene is possibly TRBD2 (6 bases). With 7 bases removed from V and 13 bases from J, the gap between germline ends came to 17 bases. This CDR3 has 12 amino acids. The CDR3 DNA reads as TGTGCCAGCACCCAAGGAGGGGACTCGCAGTACTTC. It codes for CASTQGGDSQYF.

This clonotype is a singleton in its sample. The J gene is TRBJ1-2, the V gene TRBV3-1; 7 nucleotides line up with TRBD1. The CDR3 sequence is 13 residues long. Germline CDR1 reads LGHDT; CDR2 reads YNNKEL (reference sequence). J lost 9 bases, V lost 3 bases, and 7 bases had no gene match. For the CDR3, the DNA is TGTGCCAGCAGCCACCTGACAGGGACCCGCTACACCTTC. Amino acid sequence: CASSHLTGTRYTF.

This clonotype was observed a handful of times. The chain carries TRBV12-3 or TRBV12-4 and TRBJ2-1, with TRBD1 identical over 9 bases. The ends lost 7 bases at V and 7 bases at J; junction bases unmatched: 11. The CDR3 runs 15 residues. Here the CDR3 reads CASTLGGQGWNEQFF. In DNA form, the CDR3 reads TGTGCCAGCACTTTGGGAGGACAGGGGTGGAATGAGCAGTTCTTC.

This clonotype occurred once. The gene calls are TRBV20-1 and TRBJ2-7, with 7 bases aligning to TRBD1. With 6 bases clipped from V and 2 bases from J, the junction kept 10 bases outside the gene matches. Germline loops: CDR1 DFQATT, CDR2 SNEGSKA (reference sequence). The CDR3 is 14 residues long. The CDR3 sequence is CSAKIPGQTYEQYF. The CDR3 DNA is TGCAGTGCAAAAATACCGGGACAGACCTACGAGCAGTACTTC.

The chain combines TRBV5-8 with TRBJ2-4; 8 nucleotides agree with TRBD2. Germline values: CDR1 SGHTS, CDR2 YDEGEE. The CDR3 has 15 amino acids. The trim removed 1 base at V and 5 bases at J, leaving 5 bases unmatched. CDR3 region: CASSLRGGVENIQYF. For the CDR3, the DNA is TGTGCCAGCAGCTTGCGGGGGGGAGTCGAAAACATTCAGTACTTC.

Only a few counts were recorded for this clonotype. The chain uses TRBV7-2 and TRBJ1-2; D is unresolved. CDR1 is SGHTA, CDR2 FQGNSA, per germline. V was clipped by 4 bases and J by 5 bases, with 11 bases between them. CDR3 length equals 13 residues. The CDR3 reads CASSSPPLYGYTF. CDR3 in DNA: TGTGCCAGCAGCTCCCCGCCCCTATATGGCTACACCTTC.

The chain combines TRBV4-1 with TRBJ2-7, with 12 bases lining up with TRBD2. The J call may not be correct, given that the DNA end is closer to TRBJ2-5. The CDR3 has 16 residues. Germline values: CDR1 MGHRA, CDR2 YSYEKL. In nucleotides, the CDR3 is TGCGCCAGCAGCTCCCGACTAGCGGGAGATGAAGAGACCCAGTACTTC. Its translation is CASSSRLAGDEETQYF.

The rearrangement joins TRBV2 to TRBJ2-3, with 7 bases that match TRBD1. The CDR3 contains 13 residues. Germline CDR1 reads SNHLY; CDR2 reads FYNNEI. V dropped 2 bases and J dropped 14; count of bases not matched to a gene: 10. This CDR3 is CASSERGLGYAYF. The DNA of the CDR3 is TGTGCCAGCAGTGAAAGGGGGCTAGGATACGCGTATTTT.

Only a few counts were recorded for this clonotype. The chain combines TRBV7-2 with TRBJ2-4; TRBD2 aligns across 9 bases. V dropped 3 bases and J dropped 3; count of bases not matched to a gene: 0. Germline V CDR1 and CDR2: SGHTA, FQGNSA. The CDR3 totals 14 residues. CDR3 bases: TGTGCCAGCAGCTTTAGCGGGGGCAAAAACATTCAGTACTTC. Translated: CASSFSGGKNIQYF. Looking up the rest from reference TRBV7-2 and TRBJ2-4 gives the full variable domain: GAGVSQSPSNKVTEKGKDVELRCDPISGHTALYWYRQSLGQGLEFLIYFQGNSAPDKSGLPSDRFSAERTGGSVSTLTIQRTQQEDSAVYLCASSFSGGKNIQYFGAGTRLSVL.

The chain couples TRBV28 to TRBJ2-7, with D maybe TRBD1 (6 bases). The length of the CDR3 is 15 residues. V lost 2 bases, J lost 0 bases, and 11 bases lay in between. Germline V CDR1 and CDR2: MDHEN, SYDVKM. The CDR3 DNA is TGTGCCAGCAGTTTACTCCGACAGGCCTCCTACGAGCAGTACTTC. Its protein is CASSLLRQASYEQYF.

This clonotype was detected only a few times. This chain joins TRBV20-1 and TRBJ2-1, with D perhaps TRBD2 (5 bases). Germline-derived CDR1 and CDR2 are DFQATT and SNEGSKA (reference sequence). The CDR3 contains 14 residues. V dropped 3 bases and J dropped 4 bases, with 13 bases sitting between them. The CDR3 DNA follows: TGCAGTGCTAGTACCGGACTCGGTTACAATGAGCAGTTCTTC. Its protein is CSASTGLGYNEQFF.

This sequence joins TRBV6-5 and TRBJ2-7; either TRBD1 or TRBD2 may supply D (6 bases each). Germline V gene data show CDR1 as MNHEY and CDR2 as SVGAGI. Trimming took off 5 bases at V and 7 bases at J, with 21 bases between the two ends. The CDR3 sequence is 15 residues long. CDR3 bases: TGTGCCAGCAGTAGAGGGACGGGGGCCTACAATGAGCAGTACTTC. Translated: CASSRGTGAYNEQYF.

This clonotype was seen a few times. This sequence joins TRBV7-6 and TRBJ2-1, with 8 bases fitting TRBD2. CDR3 length equals 17 residues. V lost 1 base and J lost 4; bases outside the gene matches: 9. Looked up from germline, CDR1 is SGHVS and CDR2 is FNYEAQ. The CDR3 reads CASSLGISGRMYNEQFF. The CDR3 bases are TGTGCCAGCAGCTTAGGTATAAGCGGGAGAATGTACAATGAGCAGTTCTTC.

V gene TRBV5-1 combines with J gene TRBJ1-2; no clear D. The germline V gene has CDR1 SGHRS and CDR2 YFSETQ. The CDR3 has 14 amino acids. V was trimmed by 1 base and J by 5 bases, leaving 12 bases between them. The CDR3 reads CASSLSPSRYGYTF. For the CDR3, the DNA is TGCGCCAGCAGCTTGTCCCCCAGTAGGTATGGCTACACCTTC.